The clone carrying this T cell receptor beta chain was observed many times. These data are taken from a study of T cells in Graves' hyperthyroidism and ophthalmopathy. CDR3 length: 15 residues. Germline trimming cut 5 bases from V and 7 bases from J; bases unmatched to any gene: 8. The germline gives CDR1 SGHTA, CDR2 FQGNSA. RNA transcripts were the template for amplifying TCR beta CDR3 regions. With the HTBI primer set, the TCR CDR3 went through a first round of RT-PCR. TCRdb passed the multiplex PCR reads through MiXCR, listing each CDR3 protein once. In the table there are over 650,000 distinct CDR3 sequences, less than 45% of which are singletons.

The TCR was taken from an adult man with Graves' disease, either hyperthyroidism or ophthalmopathy (not recorded which). The rearrangement joins TRBV7-2 to TRBJ1-6, with 7 bases aligning to TRBD1. Sample: peripheral blood or thyroid tissue (not recorded which). The CDR3 nucleotides are TGTGCCAGCAGCCCGAGACAGGGTGGGAATTCACCCCTCCACTTT. This encodes CASSPRQGGNSPLHF.